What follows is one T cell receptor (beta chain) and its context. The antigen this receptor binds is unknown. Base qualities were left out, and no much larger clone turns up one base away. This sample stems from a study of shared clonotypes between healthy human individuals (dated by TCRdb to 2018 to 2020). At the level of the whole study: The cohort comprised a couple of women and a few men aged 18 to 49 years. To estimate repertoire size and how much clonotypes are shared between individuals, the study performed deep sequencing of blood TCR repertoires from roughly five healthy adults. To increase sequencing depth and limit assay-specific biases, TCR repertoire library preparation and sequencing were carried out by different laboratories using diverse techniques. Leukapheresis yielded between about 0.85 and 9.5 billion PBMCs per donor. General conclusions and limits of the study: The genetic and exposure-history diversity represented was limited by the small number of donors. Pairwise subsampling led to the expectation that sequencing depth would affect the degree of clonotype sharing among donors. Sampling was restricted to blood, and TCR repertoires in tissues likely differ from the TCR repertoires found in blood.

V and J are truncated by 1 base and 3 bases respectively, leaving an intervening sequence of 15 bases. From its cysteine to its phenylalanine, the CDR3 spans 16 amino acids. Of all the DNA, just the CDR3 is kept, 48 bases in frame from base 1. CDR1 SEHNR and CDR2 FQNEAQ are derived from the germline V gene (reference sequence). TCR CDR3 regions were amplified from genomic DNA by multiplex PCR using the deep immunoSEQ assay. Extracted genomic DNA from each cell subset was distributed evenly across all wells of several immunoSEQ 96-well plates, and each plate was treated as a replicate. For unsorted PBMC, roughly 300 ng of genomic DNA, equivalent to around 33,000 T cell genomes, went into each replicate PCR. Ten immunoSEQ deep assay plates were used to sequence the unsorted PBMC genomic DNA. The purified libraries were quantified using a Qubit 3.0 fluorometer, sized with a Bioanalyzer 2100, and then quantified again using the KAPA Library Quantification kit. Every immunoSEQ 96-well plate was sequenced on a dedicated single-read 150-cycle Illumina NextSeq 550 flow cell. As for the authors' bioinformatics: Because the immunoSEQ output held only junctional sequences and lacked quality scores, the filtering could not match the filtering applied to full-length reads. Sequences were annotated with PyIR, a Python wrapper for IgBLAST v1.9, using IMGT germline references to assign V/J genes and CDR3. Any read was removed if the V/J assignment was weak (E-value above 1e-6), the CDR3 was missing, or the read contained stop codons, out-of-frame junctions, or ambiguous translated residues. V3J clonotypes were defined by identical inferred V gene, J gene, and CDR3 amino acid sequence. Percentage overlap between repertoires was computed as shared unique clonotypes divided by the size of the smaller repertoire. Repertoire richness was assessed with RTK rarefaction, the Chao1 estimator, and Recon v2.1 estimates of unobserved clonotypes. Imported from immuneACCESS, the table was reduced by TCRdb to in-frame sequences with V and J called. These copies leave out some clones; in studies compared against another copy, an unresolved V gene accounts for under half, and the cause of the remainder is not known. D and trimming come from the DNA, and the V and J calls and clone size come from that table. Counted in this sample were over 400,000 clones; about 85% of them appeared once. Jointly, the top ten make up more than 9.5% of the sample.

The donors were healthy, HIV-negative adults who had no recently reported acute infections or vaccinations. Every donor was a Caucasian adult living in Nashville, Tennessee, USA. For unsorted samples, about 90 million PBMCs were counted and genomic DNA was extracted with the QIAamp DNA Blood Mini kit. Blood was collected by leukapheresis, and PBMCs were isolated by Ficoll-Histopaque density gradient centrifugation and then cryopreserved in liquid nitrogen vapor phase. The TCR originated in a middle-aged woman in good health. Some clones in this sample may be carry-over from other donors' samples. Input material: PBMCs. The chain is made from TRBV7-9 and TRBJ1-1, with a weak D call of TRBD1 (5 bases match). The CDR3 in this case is CASSLVVSGPHTEAFF. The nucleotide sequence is TGTGCCAGCAGCTTAGTAGTCTCGGGACCCCACACTGAAGCTTTCTTT.